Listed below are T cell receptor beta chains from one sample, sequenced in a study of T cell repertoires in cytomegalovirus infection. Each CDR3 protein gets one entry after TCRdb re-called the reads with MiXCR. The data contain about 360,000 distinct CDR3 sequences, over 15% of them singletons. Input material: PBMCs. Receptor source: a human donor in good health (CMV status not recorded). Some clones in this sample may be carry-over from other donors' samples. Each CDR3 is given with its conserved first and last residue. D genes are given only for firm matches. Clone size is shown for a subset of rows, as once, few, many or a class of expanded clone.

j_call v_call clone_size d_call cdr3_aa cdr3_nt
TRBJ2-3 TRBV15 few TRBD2 CATSRTGGRTDTQYF TGTGCCACCAGCCGGACCGGGGGGAGGACAGATACGCAGTATTTT
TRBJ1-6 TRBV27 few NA CASSPTGVGSPLHF TGTGCCAGCAGTCCCACGGGGGTAGGTTCACCCCTCCACTTT
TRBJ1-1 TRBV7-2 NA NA CASSSIGVGATAAFF TGTGCCAGCAGCTCGATCGGGGTGGGGGCCACTGCAGCTTTCTTT
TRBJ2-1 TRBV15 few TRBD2 CATSRDLAGGVDEQFF TGTGCCACCAGCAGAGATTTAGCGGGGGGCGTCGATGAGCAGTTCTTC
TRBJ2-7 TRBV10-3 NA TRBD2 CAISGLAGYEQYF TGTGCCATCAGTGGACTAGCGGGGTACGAGCAGTACTTC
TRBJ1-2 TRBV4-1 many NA CASSRPDGGRGYTF TGCGCCAGCAGCAGACCGGACGGGGGGCGCGGCTACACCTTC
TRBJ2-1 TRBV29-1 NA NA CSVEGSEQFF TGCAGCGTTGAGGGGAGTGAGCAGTTCTTC
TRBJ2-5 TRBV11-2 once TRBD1 CASSRGQGKETQYF TGTGCCAGCAGCAGGGGACAGGGGAAAGAGACCCAGTACTTC
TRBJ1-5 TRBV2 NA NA CAQAQGLNQPQHF TGTGCCCAAGCCCAGGGCCTCAATCAGCCCCAGCATTTT
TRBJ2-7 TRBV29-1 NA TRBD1 CSVRLGTGYIYEQYF TGCAGCGTTAGATTGGGGACAGGCTATATCTACGAGCAGTACTTC
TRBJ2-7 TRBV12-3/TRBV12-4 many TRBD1 CASTSGQGPREQYF TGTGCCAGCACCTCGGGACAGGGACCTCGCGAGCAGTACTTC
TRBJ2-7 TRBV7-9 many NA CASSSSGTLSYEQYF TGTGCCAGCAGCTCGTCCGGGACACTCTCCTACGAGCAGTACTTC
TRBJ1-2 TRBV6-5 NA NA CASSYTRQRLYGYTF TGTGCCAGCAGTTACACTCGACAGAGACTTTATGGCTACACCTTC
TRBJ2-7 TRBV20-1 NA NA CSARETSDEQYF TGCAGTGCTAGAGAGACTAGTGACGAGCAGTACTTC
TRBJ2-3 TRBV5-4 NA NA CASSKRTDSTDTQYF TGTGCCAGCAGCAAACGGACAGATAGCACAGATACGCAGTATTTT
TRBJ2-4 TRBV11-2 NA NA CASSLTGGRSGIQYF TGTGCCAGCAGCTTAACGGGCGGCAGGTCTGGCATTCAGTACTTC
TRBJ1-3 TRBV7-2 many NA CASSPNQPRSGNTIYF TGTGCCAGCAGCCCAAATCAGCCCCGCTCTGGAAACACCATATATTTT
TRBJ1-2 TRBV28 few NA CASSFASVTAHGYTF TGTGCCAGCAGTTTCGCGTCAGTGACGGCGCATGGCTACACCTTC